The 26 T cell receptor beta chains below come from one sample, sequenced in a study of vaccination effects on CD4 cells after COVID-19. Following culture for roughly 10 days, CD4+ T cells were isolated. Participants each got two BNT162b2 or mRNA-1273 vaccine doses. No antigen is known for these receptors. Assay used: immunoSEQ multiplex PCR; TCRdb lists only in-frame clones, some missing. The sample holds 66,000 or so clones; just under 75% are singletons and the top ten take 2% to 2.5%. The sequenced sample was CD4+ T cells from PBMCs cultured without peptide, obtained after COVID-19 vaccination. The source of these receptors is a human donor who received a COVID-19 vaccine.

The chain employs TRBV19 and TRBJ1-2; no clear D. The germline CDR1 and CDR2 sequences are LNHDA and SQIVND (reference sequence). The CDR3 runs 12 residues. Trimming cost V 8 bases and J 1 base, with 8 bases left between them. CDR3 region: CASATFNYGYTF. In DNA, the CDR3 is TGTGCCAGTGCCACTTTTAACTATGGCTACACCTTC. Filled out from reference TRBV19 and TRBJ1-2, the complete variable domain reads DGGITQSPKYLFRKEGQNVTLSCEQNLNHDAMYWYRQDPGQGLRLIYYSQIVNDFQKGDIAEGYSVSREKKESFPLTVTSAQKNPTAFYLCASATFNYGYTFGSGTRLTVV.

The CDR3 protein is CASSATSNNQPQHF. CDR3 DNA sequence: TGTGCCAGTAGTGCCACATCGAACAATCAGCCCCAGCATTTT. This rearrangement joins TRBV19 to TRBJ1-5; D ambiguous. V was shortened by 5 bases and J by 3 bases, with 11 bases between the two germline ends. CDR3 length: 14 residues. From germline, CDR1 is LNHDA and CDR2 SQIVND (reference sequence). Combining the CDR3 with reference TRBV19 and TRBJ1-5 gives the whole variable domain DGGITQSPKYLFRKEGQNVTLSCEQNLNHDAMYWYRQDPGQGLRLIYYSQIVNDFQKGDIAEGYSVSREKKESFPLTVTSAQKNPTAFYLCASSATSNNQPQHFGDGTRLSIL.

The chain carries TRBV19 and TRBJ1-2, with 12 bases identical to TRBD1. The germline gives CDR1 LNHDA, CDR2 SQIVND (reference sequence). This CDR3 spans 15 amino acids. With 5 bases clipped from V and 7 bases from J, the junction kept 8 bases outside the gene matches. The CDR3 reads CASSLRGTGGRGYTF. The CDR3 DNA is TGTGCCAGTAGTCTCCGAGGGACAGGGGGCCGTGGCTACACCTTC.

The DNA for the CDR3 is TGTGCCAGCGCCGAGGGGCTCGATAATTCACCCCTCCACTTT. It specifies CASAEGLDNSPLHF. The chain uses TRBV7-2 and TRBJ1-6, with TRBD1 as a possible D gene (5 bases). The CDR3 covers 14 residues. V was cut by 8 bases and J by 5 bases, with 13 bases left in between. Germline V lookup: CDR1 SGHTA, CDR2 FQGNSA.

This clone showed up just once. The rearrangement joins TRBV6-5 to TRBJ2-5; 9 bases are a match to TRBD1. The V segment lost 2 bases and the J segment 5 bases; nucleotides outside the gene matches: 6. CDR3 length: 15 residues. CDR1 is MNHEY and CDR2 is SVGAGI in the germline V gene. This chain's CDR3 is CASSYGVTGGETQYF. CDR3 in DNA: TGTGCCAGCAGTTACGGAGTGACAGGGGGGGAGACCCAGTACTTC.

This sequence joins TRBV18 and TRBJ2-7, with no clear D. V was clipped by 3 bases and J by 5 bases, with 11 bases between them. Germline loops: CDR1 KGHSH, CDR2 LQKENI. The CDR3 runs to 13 residues. This chain's CDR3 is CASSPQQLDEQYV. The CDR3 DNA reads as TGTGCCAGCTCACCTCAACAGCTAGACGAGCAGTACGTC.

In this sample, this clone turned up a few times. This sequence joins TRBV2 and TRBJ2-2; the D is unclear. Germline V CDR1 and CDR2: SNHLY, FYNNEI. V gave up 7 bases and J gave up 1 base, with 13 bases separating them. CDR3 length: 15 amino acids. CDR3 residues: CASTPNRLNTGELFF. The CDR3 DNA sequence: TGTGCCAGCACCCCAAATCGACTGAACACCGGGGAGCTGTTTTTT.

The chain is built from TRBV15 and TRBJ1-3; 9 nucleotides agree with TRBD1. This CDR3 comprises 17 residues. CDR1 and CDR2 (germline): LNHNV, YYDKDF (reference sequence). The J segment lost 0 bases and the V segment lost 1 base, leaving 4 bases of the junction unmatched. CDR3 nucleotides: TGTGCCACCAGCAGAGGTGACAGGGGGATCTCTGGAAACACCATATATTTT. It is translated as CATSRGDRGISGNTIYF.

V is TRBV15 and J is TRBJ1-5, with TRBD1 as a possible D gene (5 bases). Per the germline V gene, CDR1 is LNHNV and CDR2 is YYDKDF (reference sequence). The CDR3 totals 13 residues. V lost 1 base and J lost 5, with 6 bases in between. The CDR3 sequence is CATSRGGDQPQHF. CDR3 coding DNA: TGTGCCACCAGCAGAGGGGGCGATCAGCCCCAGCATTTT.

The chain links TRBV6-5 to TRBJ1-2; 7 nucleotides match TRBD1. From germline, CDR1 is MNHEY and CDR2 SVGAGI. V shed 5 bases and J 6 bases; nucleotides not matched to a gene: 12. The CDR3 covers 15 residues. The CDR3 spells CASSKTSGTVHGYTF. The CDR3 DNA is TGTGCCAGCAGTAAGACTTCCGGGACAGTCCATGGCTACACCTTC.

The chain recombines TRBV19 with TRBJ2-1, with 14 bases aligning to TRBD2. The CDR3 runs to 17 residues. The V gene end was trimmed by 5 bases and the J gene end by 5 bases; junction bases not matched to a gene: 8. Germline V CDR1 and CDR2: LNHDA, SQIVND (reference sequence). Written as DNA, the CDR3 is TGTGCCAGTAGTGGACGGAGACTAGCGGGGGGGGACAATGAGCAGTTCTTC. Residues: CASSGRRLAGGDNEQFF.

V usage is TRBV27 and J usage is TRBJ2-3; perhaps TRBD1 as D (5 bases). In germline, CDR1 is MNHEY, CDR2 SMNVEV (reference sequence). This CDR3 spans 14 amino acids. V lost 3 bases, J lost 2 bases, and 9 bases lay in between. Here the CDR3 DNA reads TGTGCCAGCAGTTTCAGGGAACTCACAGATACGCAGTATTTT. Its protein product is CASSFRELTDTQYF.

The rearrangement links TRBV4-1 to TRBJ2-7; 7 nucleotides agree with TRBD1. The length of the CDR3 is 15 residues. V trimming: 2 bases; J trimming: 2 bases; junction bases outside the gene matches: 6. Germline V gene sequence: CDR1 MGHRA, CDR2 YSYEKL. CDR3 in amino acids: CASSQNLQGTYEQYV. DNA of the CDR3: TGCGCCAGCAGCCAAAATTTACAGGGGACCTACGAGCAGTACGTC.

V usage is TRBV20-1 and J usage is TRBJ2-3; 12 nucleotides align to TRBD2. The CDR3 is 18 residues long. The ends lost 3 bases at V and 3 bases at J; junction bases unmatched: 13. In germline, CDR1 is DFQATT, CDR2 SNEGSKA (reference sequence). CDR3 region: CSASDGGLAGFGTDTQYF. The CDR3 nucleotides read TGCAGTGCTAGTGATGGGGGACTAGCGGGCTTTGGGACAGATACGCAGTATTTT.

V usage is TRBV24-1 and J usage is TRBJ2-3; D is ambiguous. V was trimmed by 7 bases and J by 1 base, leaving 8 bases between them. The germline CDR1 and CDR2 sequences are KGHDR and SFDVKD. The CDR3 sequence is 13 residues long. CDR3 sequence reads: CATRGTGTDTQYF. DNA for the CDR3: TGTGCCACCAGAGGAACAGGCACAGATACGCAGTATTTT.

This chain uses TRBV18 with TRBJ1-1, with D unresolved. The germline V gene has CDR1 KGHSH and CDR2 LQKENI. V lost 1 base to trimming and J lost 2 bases, with 8 bases between them. The CDR3 consists of 14 residues. The CDR3 reads CASSPQGSNTEAFF. In DNA, the CDR3 is TGTGCCAGCTCACCACAGGGTTCTAACACTGAAGCTTTCTTT.

The rearrangement joins TRBV6-6 to TRBJ1-1; D remains ambiguous. This CDR3 is 12 amino acids long. V lost 5 bases and J 2 bases, leaving 6 bases between the germline ends. The germline CDR1 and CDR2 sequences are MNHNY and SVGAGI (reference sequence). This chain's CDR3 is CASSRHNTEAFF. CDR3 sequence (DNA): TGTGCCAGCAGTAGACACAACACTGAAGCTTTCTTT.

This clone was seen just once. The chain links TRBV30 to TRBJ2-4; 8 bases match TRBD1. This CDR3 contains 16 residues. Per germline, CDR1 GTSNPN and CDR2 SVGIG (reference sequence). V was clipped by 3 bases and J by 1 base; unmatched bases: 8. CDR3 residues: CAWRPQGGVAKNIQYF. CDR3 nucleotides: TGTGCCTGGAGACCACAGGGGGGTGTCGCCAAAAACATTCAGTACTTC.

This clone has more than one count but fewer than ten. This sequence joins TRBV12-3 or TRBV12-4 and TRBJ2-7, with 9 bases lining up with TRBD1. V was clipped by 3 bases and J by 3 bases; unmatched bases: 0. The CDR3 length is 13 residues. CDR3 DNA sequence: TGTGCCAGCAGTTTGACAGGGGGCTACGAGCAGTACGTC. Its protein is CASSLTGGYEQYV.

This chain uses TRBV30 with TRBJ2-1; D not certain. CDR1 is GTSNPN and CDR2 is SVGIG in the germline V gene (reference sequence). This CDR3 is built from 13 residues. V dropped 2 bases and J dropped 5 bases, with 10 bases sitting between them. The CDR3 is CAWSITANNEQFF. In nucleotides, the CDR3 is TGTGCCTGGAGTATCACAGCCAACAATGAGCAGTTCTTC. Full variable domain (rest looked up from reference TRBV30 and TRBJ2-1): SQTIHQWPATLVQPVGSPLSLECTVEGTSNPNLYWYRQAAGRGLQLLFYSVGIGQISSEVPQNLSASRPQDRQFILSSKKLLLSDSGFYLCAWSITANNEQFFGPGTRLTVL.

The J gene is TRBJ1-2, the V gene TRBV9, with 7 bases aligning to TRBD1. CDR3 size: 14 residues. V was clipped by 0 bases and J by 2 bases; unmatched bases: 1. Germline V gene lookup returns CDR1 SGDLS and CDR2 YYNGEE. The CDR3 bases are TGTGCCAGCAGCGTAGGAGGGGGCAACTATGGCTACACCTTC. Translated, it gives CASSVGGGNYGYTF.

The chain has TRBV5-1 and TRBJ1-1; no definite D call. The length of the CDR3 is 14 residues. CDR1 and CDR2 (germline): SGHRS, YFSETQ. V was trimmed by 4 bases and J by 0 bases, leaving 10 bases between them. CDR3 nucleotides: TGCGCCAGCAGCCAAGGGATGTTGAACACTGAAGCTTTCTTT. It yields the protein CASSQGMLNTEAFF.

The CDR3 loop is CASSHTGTANTGELFF. The CDR3 coding sequence is TGCGCCAGCAGCCACACCGGGACAGCGAACACCGGGGAGCTGTTTTTT. The genes are TRBV4-1 and TRBJ2-2; TRBD1 agrees at 7 bases. CDR3 length: 16 amino acids. In germline, CDR1 is MGHRA, CDR2 YSYEKL. The junction had 4 bases not matched to a gene; V was cut back by 3 bases and J by 0 bases.

V is TRBV18 and J is TRBJ1-5, with D possibly matching TRBD1 (5 bases). Germline V gives CDR1 KGHSH, CDR2 LQKENI. V gave up 3 bases and J gave up 0 bases, with 15 bases separating them. The CDR3 has 17 amino acids. This CDR3 reads CASSPVGGPGSNQPQHF. The CDR3 DNA reads as TGTGCCAGCTCACCCGTCGGGGGTCCGGGTAGCAATCAGCCCCAGCATTTT.

This chain joins TRBV24-1 and TRBJ1-5; D not certain. Germline V lookup: CDR1 KGHDR, CDR2 SFDVKD. Trimming stripped 4 bases from V and 9 bases from J, with 9 bases between. CDR3 length: 12 residues. The CDR3: CATSDTRGPQHF. For the CDR3, the DNA is TGTGCCACCAGTGACACTCGGGGGCCCCAGCATTTT.

V gene TRBV18 combines with J gene TRBJ2-5; 9 positions match TRBD1. Germline trimming cut 6 bases from V and 3 bases from J; bases unmatched to any gene: 8. Germline loops: CDR1 KGHSH, CDR2 LQKENI. The CDR3 has 15 residues. CDR3 region: CASSTLGQGKETQYF. CDR3 in DNA: TGTGCCAGCTCCACCCTGGGACAGGGAAAAGAGACCCAGTACTTC.